The rows below give T cell receptor beta chains drawn from one sample of a study of cytomegalovirus exposure and HLA in healthy donors. Clones were read by immunoSEQ multiplex PCR, and TCRdb kept only the in-frame ones, dropping some. The table has about 110,000 clones, 79% seen once; the top ten hold 3%. Input material: PBMCs. The receptors originated from a woman aged 18-29 years in good health and CMV-seropositive. Both conserved end residues are part of each CDR3. A D gene is named only where the DNA matches it firmly. Part of the rows lack a size; the others show once, few, many or a class for expanded clones.

J: TRBJ1-4; V: TRBV4-1; D: -; size: -; DNA: TGCGCCAGCAGCCCCTTCTCCGCAACTAATGAAAAACTGTTTTTT; CDR3: CASSPFSATNEKLFF
J: TRBJ1-2; V: TRBV5-1; D: -; size: -; DNA: TGCGCCAGCAGCTGGGAGGCTGTGGAGGGCGGTGGCTACACCTTC; CDR3: CASSWEAVEGGGYTF
J: TRBJ2-1; V: TRBV7-9; D: TRBD2; size: -; DNA: TGTGCCAGCAGCCGAGCGACTAGCGGGGTTAATGAGCAGTTCTTC; CDR3: CASSRATSGVNEQFF
J: TRBJ1-1; V: TRBV7-9; D: -; size: once; DNA: TGTGCCAGCAGCTTAGGAACGGCTGAAGCTTTCTTT; CDR3: CASSLGTAEAFF
J: TRBJ1-2; V: TRBV20-1; D: -; size: -; DNA: TGCAGTGCTAGCAGGGGCACGGGCTACACCTTC; CDR3: CSASRGTGYTF
J: TRBJ1-2; V: TRBV21-1; D: -; size: -; DNA: TGTGCCAGCCGAGATGAAACAGGGAAAAGGTCTGGCTACACCTTC; CDR3: CASRDETGKRSGYTF
J: TRBJ2-1; V: TRBV19; D: TRBD2; size: -; DNA: TGTGCCAGTACGTGGGGACTAGGCTACAATGAGCAGTTCTTC; CDR3: CASTWGLGYNEQFF
J: TRBJ2-7; V: TRBV2; D: TRBD2; size: -; DNA: TGTGCCAGCAGCGGGGGGGGCAGGGCCACCTACGAGCAGTACTTC; CDR3: CASSGGGRATYEQYF
J: TRBJ2-7; V: TRBV7-7; D: -; size: -; DNA: TGTGCTAGCAGCTTAGATCCCTACTACGAGCAGTACTTC; CDR3: CASSLDPYYEQYF
J: TRBJ1-6; V: TRBV10-3; D: TRBD1; size: -; DNA: TGTGCCACACAGGGGCGCGGACAAACCAATTCACCCCTCCACTTT; CDR3: CATQGRGQTNSPLHF
J: TRBJ1-2; V: TRBV27; D: TRBD1; size: -; DNA: TGTGCCAGCAGTGAAACAGGGGGCGTGAACTATGGCTACACCTTC; CDR3: CASSETGGVNYGYTF
J: TRBJ2-5; V: TRBV27; D: TRBD2; size: -; DNA: TGTGCCAGCACACCGGGGGGGGGTGGGGAGCAGTACTTC; CDR3: CASTPGGGGEQYF
J: TRBJ2-5; V: TRBV4-1; D: TRBD1; size: -; DNA: TGCGCCAGCAGCCAATCCCCTACGACAGGGGGCCAGGAGACCCAGTACTTC; CDR3: CASSQSPTTGGQETQYF
J: TRBJ1-4; V: TRBV4-1; D: -; size: -; DNA: TGTGCCAGCAGCCAGACGGGGGGATTAGGTGAAAAACTGTTTTTT; CDR3: CASSQTGGLGEKLFF
J: TRBJ2-3; V: TRBV28; D: -; size: -; DNA: TGTGCCAGCAGTAATTCAAAAGGAGAAGGGGGTCTTAGCGCAGATACGCAGTATTTT; CDR3: CASSNSKGEGGLSADTQYF